The rows below give T cell receptor beta chains drawn from one sample of a study of blood T cell repertoires in COVID-19. Profiling relied on immunoSEQ multiplex PCR, and the TCRdb table lists in-frame clones only, not all of them. The table records around 83,000 clones, roughly 91% of them present only once. The sample comprised peripheral blood. The source of these receptors is a man aged 65 to 85 with active or convalescent COVID-19. CDR3s include the opening cysteine and the closing phenylalanine or tryptophan.

v_call	j_call	cdr3_length	cdr3_aa
TRBV29-1	TRBJ2-1	15	CSVGASGILYNEQFF
TRBV19	TRBJ2-1	12	CASSHTYNEQFF
TRBV5-1	TRBJ2-3	14	CASSLAPSTDTQYF
TRBV6-2/TRBV6-3	TRBJ1-4	19	CASSYSVFLRGLMREKLFF
TRBV19	TRBJ2-7	13	CASSLGQGYEQYF
TRBV18	TRBJ2-5	13	CASSQTGSETQYF
TRBV5-1	TRBJ2-5	14	CASSPGTIQETQYF
TRBV2	TRBJ1-6	16	CASSPPGGTYNSPLHF
TRBV5-6	TRBJ1-5	13	CASSFSGGQPQHF
TRBV10-3	TRBJ2-5	15	CAISVIAGVGETQYF